A selection of T cell receptor beta chains follows, all from one sample in a study of T cell clones after liver transplantation. Assay used: immunoSEQ multiplex PCR; TCRdb lists only in-frame clones, some missing. The sample has approximately 6,100 clones, roughly 80% seen once. Here the sequenced sample was CD8+ T cells from blood, taken before liver transplant. Every receptor here comes from a human donor who received a liver transplant. Both conserved end residues are part of each CDR3. D genes are given only for firm matches. Some rows have no size entry. The others give once, few or many, or a class for an expanded clone.

>TRBV7-3|NA|15|TRBJ2-1|TRBD1
CASNLGTGGPNEQFF
TGTGCCAGCAACCTGGGGACAGGGGGACCCAATGAGCAGTTCTTC
>TRBV20-1|NA|11|TRBJ2-5|NA
CSAREIETQYF
TGCAGTGCTCGAGAGATAGAGACCCAGTACTTC
>TRBV6-5|NA|13|TRBJ1-1|NA
CASSQDRNTEAFF
TGTGCCAGCAGCCAGGACAGGAACACTGAAGCTTTCTTT
>TRBV9|once|14|TRBJ2-5|TRBD2
CASSSGLVRETQYF
TGTGCCAGCAGCTCAGGACTAGTCCGGGAGACCCAGTACTTC
>TRBV7-9|once|15|TRBJ2-1|TRBD2
CASSLVSGVSNEQFF
TGTGCCAGCAGCTTAGTTAGCGGGGTCTCCAATGAGCAGTTCTTC
>TRBV7-2|NA|12|TRBJ2-3|NA
CASSLETDTQYF
TGTGCCAGCAGCTTAGAAACAGATACGCAGTATTTT
>TRBV7-9|few|16|TRBJ1-4|NA
CASSLGKGQNNEKLFF
TGTGCCAGCAGCTTAGGAAAAGGACAGAATAATGAAAAACTGTTTTTT
>TRBV9|NA|17|TRBJ2-7|TRBD2
CASSASAGVSLGAEQYF
TGTGCCAGCAGCGCTTCAGCGGGGGTCTCTTTAGGGGCCGAGCAGTACTTC
>TRBV4-3|NA|13|TRBJ2-7|NA
CASSQDVVGEQYF
TGCGCCAGCAGCCAAGACGTTGTGGGCGAGCAGTACTTC
>TRBV5-6|NA|17|TRBJ2-1|NA
CASSLDQTGTGYNEQFF
TGTGCCAGCAGCTTAGATCAAACCGGGACTGGATACAATGAGCAGTTCTTC
>TRBV30|NA|14|TRBJ2-7|NA
CAWAPGPVGYEQYF
TGTGCCTGGGCTCCCGGACCCGTGGGCTACGAGCAGTACTTC
>TRBV4-3|NA|17|TRBJ1-4|TRBD1
CASSQDPIPGQGEKLFF
TGCGCCAGCAGCCAAGATCCCATCCCGGGACAGGGTGAAAAACTGTTTTTT
>TRBV14|NA|12|TRBJ2-7|NA
CASSQGSYEQYF
TGTGCCAGCAGCCAGGGATCCTACGAGCAGTACTTC
>TRBV19|NA|15|TRBJ1-6|TRBD1
CASTPRAGGVSPLHF
TGTGCCAGTACCCCTAGGGCAGGGGGCGTTTCACCCCTCCACTTT
>TRBV5-1|NA|14|TRBJ1-4|TRBD1
CASSPGQGYEKLFF
TGCGCCAGCAGCCCGGGACAGGGGTATGAAAAACTGTTTTTT
>TRBV11-2|NA|14|TRBJ2-7|TRBD2
CASSLAGVPYEQYF
TGTGCCAGCAGCCTAGCGGGGGTCCCCTACGAGCAGTACTTC
>TRBV6-4|NA|20|TRBJ2-7|TRBD2
CASREALLGAGEREPYEQYF
TGTGCCAGCAGGGAGGCGCTTTTGGGAGCGGGAGAGAGGGAACCCTACGAGCAGTACTTC
>TRBV7-3|once|13|TRBJ2-5|NA
CASSFLIGGTQYF
TGTGCCAGCAGCTTTTTAATTGGGGGGACCCAGTACTTC
>TRBV5-1|NA|14|TRBJ2-7|NA
CASSLEGLTYEQYF
TGCGCCAGCAGCTTGGAGGGGCTAACCTACGAGCAGTACTTC
>TRBV5-1|NA|13|TRBJ2-7|NA
CASGRGNSYEQYF
TGCGCCAGCGGCCGGGGGAACTCCTACGAGCAGTACTTC
>TRBV4-1|NA|15|TRBJ1-2|NA
CASSPSTAAGYGYTF
TGCGCCAGCAGCCCGTCCACTGCGGCGGGCTATGGCTACACCTTC
>TRBV28|few|18|TRBJ2-5|TRBD2
CASSPPGVAGAVQETQYF
TGTGCCAGCAGTCCTCCGGGGGTAGCGGGCGCGGTTCAAGAGACCCAGTACTTC
>TRBV14|NA|15|TRBJ2-5|TRBD1
CASSPGPGQGFTQYF
TGTGCCAGCAGCCCCGGTCCGGGACAGGGGTTTACCCAGTACTTC
>TRBV6-6|once|16|TRBJ2-5|NA
CASSYFRDVGAETQYF
TGTGCCAGCAGTTACTTCCGGGACGTAGGGGCAGAGACCCAGTACTTC
>TRBV4-1|NA|18|TRBJ2-4|NA
CASSQVYYPRTSGWIQYF
TGCGCCAGCAGCCAAGTCTACTATCCTAGGACAAGCGGGTGGATTCAGTACTTC
>TRBV9|NA|13|TRBJ2-1|NA
CASSVDDYNEQFF
TGTGCCAGCAGCGTAGACGACTACAATGAGCAGTTCTTC
>TRBV2|NA|15|TRBJ1-1|NA
CASSDHKGVSTEAFF
TGTGCCAGCAGTGACCACAAGGGGGTGAGCACTGAAGCTTTCTTT
>TRBV6-4|NA|15|TRBJ1-6|TRBD1
CASSATGADDSPLHF
TGTGCCAGCAGTGCAACAGGGGCGGATGATTCACCCCTCCACTTT
>TRBV5-6|NA|14|TRBJ1-5|NA
CASSLGQGRQPQHF
TGTGCCAGCAGCTTGGGCCAGGGTAGACAGCCCCAGCATTTT
>TRBV27|NA|12|TRBJ1-1|NA
CASGRGNTEAFF
TGTGCCAGCGGCCGAGGGAACACTGAAGCTTTCTTT
>TRBV6-6|NA|13|TRBJ2-7|TRBD1
CASSKTGGWEQYF
TGTGCCAGCAGTAAGACAGGGGGGTGGGAGCAGTACTTC
>TRBV4-1|few|13|TRBJ2-7|NA
CASSLHTSYEQYF
TGCGCCAGCAGCCTTCACACCTCCTACGAGCAGTACTTC
>TRBV7-8|once|16|TRBJ1-5|NA
CASSLGGDWRNQPQHF
TGTGCCAGCAGCTTAGGGGGGGATTGGCGCAATCAGCCCCAGCATTTT
>TRBV11-2|NA|14|TRBJ2-4|NA
CASSLGQGGNIQYF
TGTGCCAGCAGCTTAGGACAGGGAGGCAACATTCAGTACTTC
>TRBV5-6|NA|17|TRBJ1-1|NA
CASSAMRRGLMNTEAFF
TGTGCCAGCAGCGCCATGCGCAGGGGACTTATGAACACTGAAGCTTTCTTT
>TRBV5-4|NA|12|TRBJ2-2|NA
CASSFDSGELFF
TGTGCCAGCAGCTTCGATTCCGGGGAGCTGTTTTTT
>TRBV27|NA|13|TRBJ1-6|NA
CASSLPQRSPLHF
TGTGCCAGCAGTTTACCCCAGAGGTCACCCCTCCACTTT
>TRBV19|NA|14|TRBJ2-1|TRBD2
CASSTGLLYNEQFF
TGTGCCAGTAGTACGGGACTACTTTACAATGAGCAGTTCTTC
>TRBV28|NA|14|TRBJ2-7|TRBD1
CASSRDRGPGEQYF
TGTGCCAGCAGCCGCGACAGGGGGCCGGGGGAGCAGTACTTC
>TRBV10-3|NA|14|TRBJ1-1|NA
CAISEKPPGTEAFF
TGTGCCATCAGTGAAAAGCCCCCCGGCACTGAAGCTTTCTTT
>TRBV5-4|NA|15|TRBJ1-2|TRBD1
CASSRSGQTNYGYTF
TGTGCCAGCAGCCGATCGGGACAGACCAACTATGGCTACACCTTC
>TRBV5-4|NA|13|TRBJ1-2|TRBD1
CASSGTGISGYTF
TGTGCCAGCAGCGGGACAGGCATTTCTGGCTACACCTTC
>TRBV9|once|13|TRBJ2-2|NA
CASKAGSGGELFF
TGTGCCAGCAAAGCAGGGTCAGGCGGGGAGCTGTTTTTT